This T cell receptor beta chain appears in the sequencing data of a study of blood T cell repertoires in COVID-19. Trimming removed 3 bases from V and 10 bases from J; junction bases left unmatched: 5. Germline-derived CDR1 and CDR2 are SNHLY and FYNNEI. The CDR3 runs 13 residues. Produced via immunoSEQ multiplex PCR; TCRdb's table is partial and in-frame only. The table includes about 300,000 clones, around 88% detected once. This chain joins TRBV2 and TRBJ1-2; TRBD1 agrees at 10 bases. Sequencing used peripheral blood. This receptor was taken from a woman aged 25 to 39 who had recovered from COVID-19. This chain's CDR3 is CASSEGQGRDYTF. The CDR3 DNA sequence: TGTGCCAGCAGTGAGGGACAGGGGAGGGACTACACCTTC.